The source of this T cell receptor beta chain is a study of blood T cell repertoires in COVID-19. Study as a whole: There were acute and convalescent COVID-19 samples, and they came from the United States, Italy and Spain. PBMCs, B-cell-depleted T cells, or T cells were the source of the cDNA or gDNA that made up the material.

As processed by the authors: Researchers report that nucleated cell counts were estimated from reference gene primer amplification. Sequenced by immunoSEQ multiplex PCR; TCRdb stores in-frame clones only, minus some. The D gene and trimming were derived from the DNA, and the V and J assignments and clone size from that table. The table has over 350,000 clones, 88% seen once. Participants spanned ages about 18 to 90 years and resided in about 24 US areas. The specimen was PBMCs or T cells enriched from blood (not recorded which). The clonotype was recovered from a woman younger than 35 who had recovered from COVID-19.

The CDR3 reads CASSLTSTGAYEQYF. CDR3 DNA sequence: TGCGCCAGCAGCCTTACATCTACAGGTGCCTACGAGCAGTACTTC. The chain employs TRBV5-1 and TRBJ2-7; D may be TRBD1 (5 bases). V lost 4 bases and J 2 bases, leaving 16 bases between the germline ends. The CDR3 loop spans 15 amino acids. CDR1 is SGHRS and CDR2 is YFSETQ in the germline V gene.